A selection of T cell receptor beta chains follows, all from one sample in a study of technical replicates of blood from several donors. The protocol was immunoSEQ multiplex PCR, while the TCRdb copy is restricted to in-frame clones and leaves out a portion. The sample has about 82,000 clones, 90% to 95% seen once. Material: T cells isolated from PBMCs. These receptors were obtained from a human donor in good health. Both conserved end residues are trimmed from each CDR3. The order of the fields is V gene, J gene, CDR3 length, clone size, CDR3 protein. The size field is filled for only some rows; it gives once, few, many or a size class.

TRBV27	TRBJ1-2	10	once	ASSSLRGGYT
TRBV19	TRBJ2-5	12	-	ASSITGGMETQY
TRBV19	TRBJ2-5	12	once	ASSITSDQETQY
TRBV13	TRBJ2-7	13	once	ASSFEGQGGYEQY
TRBV7-2	TRBJ2-7	13	-	ASSLGDGRWYEQY
TRBV18	TRBJ1-4	16	-	ASSPTLLGTGANEKLF
TRBV19	TRBJ1-3	14	once	ASSIRTASSGNTIY
TRBV5-4	TRBJ2-1	10	-	ASSPLNNEQF
TRBV7-8	TRBJ2-7	13	once	ASTRTGGVRYEQY
TRBV19	TRBJ2-5	13	once	ASSIRPTSLETQY
TRBV5-8	TRBJ2-1	12	-	ASRQGISYNEQF
TRBV28	TRBJ2-1	14	-	ASSLGLAISYNEQF
TRBV2	TRBJ2-3	12	-	ASRNRVKTDTQY
TRBV21-1	TRBJ1-1	12	once	ASSEEIPNTEAF
TRBV9	TRBJ1-3	14	-	ASSANRDYSGNTIY
TRBV2	TRBJ2-7	11	-	ASSDRGLYEQY
TRBV20-1	TRBJ2-7	9	-	SAMTGYEQY
TRBV13	TRBJ1-3	12	-	ASSSASSGNTIY
TRBV9	TRBJ2-5	13	-	ASSVEGLAKETQY
TRBV6-6	TRBJ2-7	12	-	ASSLRVTTYEQY
TRBV28	TRBJ2-3	11	-	ASSGQPTDTQY
TRBV29-1	TRBJ2-5	11	once	SVDSQGGETQY
TRBV27	TRBJ1-5	14	-	ASSSIRGSSNQPQH
TRBV2	TRBJ2-7	10	-	ASSAPGAGQY
TRBV28	TRBJ1-3	13	-	ASSTDQAWGNTIY
TRBV2	TRBJ1-5	11	-	ASSAEGSQPQH
TRBV7-9	TRBJ2-1	14	-	ASSLGAGDSYNEQF
TRBV6-1	TRBJ1-1	12	-	ASSLGQLNTEAF
TRBV27	TRBJ2-7	11	-	ASSFGQAYEQY
TRBV7-2	TRBJ1-2	14	-	ASSLAFDRTKDGYT
TRBV5-1	TRBJ2-1	11	-	ASSLVSGGEQF
TRBV4-2	TRBJ1-1	14	-	ASSQETGGMNTEAF
TRBV5-6	TRBJ1-4	14	-	ASSLGWAGGLKKLF
TRBV27	TRBJ1-1	9	few	AISQGNEAF
TRBV9	TRBJ2-5	13	-	ASSVGAGMQETQY
TRBV5-4	TRBJ2-5	11	-	ASSFRDRETQY
TRBV7-9	TRBJ1-1	14	-	ASSISRTGRDTEAF
TRBV19	TRBJ1-5	12	-	ASSIAGGNQPQH
TRBV27	TRBJ1-1	11	-	ASCPSVDTEAF
TRBV19	TRBJ2-7	16	-	ASSIGVSTSAISYEQY
TRBV19	TRBJ2-6	13	-	ASSTDNSGANVLT
TRBV9	TRBJ2-7	11	-	ASSKGGYYEQY